The clone carrying this T cell receptor (beta chain) was recorded many times. The antigen is undetermined. The V end was cut by 3 bases, the J end by 8 bases, with 11 bases between. The germline CDR1 and CDR2 sequences are SGHVS and FNYEAQ. This CDR3 region has 13 residues. This entry is derived from a study of T cells after yellow fever vaccination. Study-level points and caveats: Reappearance after the booster was observed for most primary-vaccination clones (about 96% CD4, over 75% CD8). A weaker but faster secondary response was observed, peaking on day 5 versus 15. The bulk population could contribute abundant contaminating clonotypes to FACS-sorted repertoires.

As TCR cDNA was made by 5'RACE template switching, a universal primer site and UMIs were added. TCRdb re-analysed the 5' RACE reads in MiXCR, keeping a single row per CDR3 protein. The table shows tens of thousands of distinct CDR3 sequences, with more than 5.5% occurring only once. This chain joins TRBV7-6 and TRBJ2-4; D is possibly TRBD1 (7 bases). This clonotype was sampled from a man aged 18 to 29 who received the YFV17D yellow fever vaccine. This sample comprised CD8+ T cells sorted from PBMCs, obtained around 10 days after the first yellow fever vaccination. The chain's CDR3 is CASSLGRGDIQYF. The CDR3 nucleotides are TGTGCCAGCAGCTTGGGCAGGGGGGACATTCAGTACTTC.